Each of the 23 T cell receptor beta chains below was sequenced from the same sample in a study of graft-versus-host responses after intestinal transplantation. Clones were sequenced by immunoSEQ multiplex PCR, and TCRdb holds only the in-frame ones, with some missing. The sample comprises some 2,000 clones, roughly a third of which are singletons, and around a third rests with the top ten. 200,000 CFSE-labeled responder cells were plated with 200,000 irradiated, violet-dye-labeled stimulator cells. The sequencing here drew on alloreactive CD8+ T cells from a mixed lymphocyte reaction culture, taken before transplantation. Documented subset: CFSE-low proliferating T cells sorted from roughly 6-day pre-transplant mixed lymphocyte reaction (GvH or HvG direction). The source of these receptors is a human patient who was an organ donor for intestinal transplantation.

The genes are TRBV27 and TRBJ1-1; a possible D gene is TRBD1 (6 bases). The germline V gene encodes CDR1 MNHEY and CDR2 SMNVEV (reference sequence). CDR3 length equals 15 residues. Trimming left V 2 bases short and J 5 bases short, with 15 bases between. The CDR3 nucleotides read TGTGCCAGCAGTTTAACACAAGGGGGAAGGACTGAAGCTTTCTTT. Protein sequence: CASSLTQGGRTEAFF.

V and J are TRBV18 and TRBJ1-1; D not certain. Germline V gives CDR1 KGHSH, CDR2 LQKENI. The CDR3 consists of 14 residues. V was trimmed by 1 base and J by 0 bases, leaving 6 bases between them. CDR3 residues: CASSPLGMNTEAFF. The CDR3 DNA follows: TGTGCCAGCTCACCACTTGGGATGAACACTGAAGCTTTCTTT.

This clone was seen more than once but under ten times. This sequence joins TRBV5-1 and TRBJ2-3; a weak D match, TRBD1 (5 bases). Trimming pared 0 bases from V and 6 bases from J, leaving 14 bases between. The germline V gene encodes CDR1 SGHRS and CDR2 YFSETQ. The CDR3 is 15 amino acids. The CDR3 nucleotides read TGCGCCAGCAGCTTGGCCCCAGGGATTTGGGATACGCAGTATTTT. Its translation: CASSLAPGIWDTQYF.

The chain combines TRBV5-1 with TRBJ2-3, with 7 bases fitting TRBD2. With 5 bases clipped from V and 4 bases from J, the junction kept 10 bases outside the gene matches. Germline V CDR1 and CDR2: SGHRS, YFSETQ. This CDR3 is 15 amino acids long. The CDR3 DNA reads as TGCGCCAGCAGGGCCGCGGGGGTAACCCCAGATACGCAGTATTTT. Translation gives CASRAAGVTPDTQYF.

The chain has TRBV5-3 and TRBJ1-6; TRBD1 is a possible D gene (6 bases). TRBV5-3 has ORF status, its function being uncertain. V was pared by 8 bases and J by 1 base, with 13 bases between. The CDR3 is 15 residues long. The CDR3 loop is CASSAGDSYNSPLHF. The CDR3 DNA reads as TGTGCCAGCAGCGCAGGGGATTCCTATAATTCACCCCTCCACTTT.

The rearrangement joins TRBV7-2 to TRBJ2-1; 8 bases map to TRBD2. Germline loops: CDR1 SGHTA, CDR2 FQGNSA. The V segment lost 3 bases and the J segment 9 bases; nucleotides outside the gene matches: 4. The CDR3 has 13 amino acids. CDR3 region: CASSLRGAFEQFF. CDR3 nucleotides: TGTGCCAGCAGCTTGCGGGGGGCCTTTGAGCAGTTCTTC.

The chain couples TRBV28 to TRBJ1-1, with D perhaps matching TRBD1 (6 bases). Looked up from germline, CDR1 is MDHEN and CDR2 is SYDVKM. The CDR3 is 15 residues long. The V end was cut by 2 bases, the J end by 5 bases, with 15 bases between. The CDR3: CASSLGTRLRTEAFF. CDR3 nucleotide sequence: TGTGCCAGCAGTTTAGGGACACGGTTAAGGACTGAAGCTTTCTTT.

This clone was counted only a few times. The CDR3 spells CASSQVVAQETQYF. The CDR3 region has the DNA TGCGCCAGCAGCCAAGTCGTGGCCCAAGAGACCCAGTACTTC. The chain couples TRBV4-3 to TRBJ2-5, with no clear D. Germline V CDR1 and CDR2: LGHNA, YSLEER. CDR3 size: 14 residues. The V gene lost 1 base and the J gene lost 1 base, with 7 bases spanning the gap.

The sample holds a few counts of this clone. V usage is TRBV7-3 and J usage is TRBJ2-1, with TRBD2 matching 10 bases. The CDR3 runs to 15 residues. CDR1 and CDR2 from the germline V gene are SGHTA and FQGTGA. V dropped 5 bases and J dropped 1; count of bases not matched to a gene: 2. Written as DNA, the CDR3 is TGTGCCAGCAGCCCTAGCGGGGGTTCCTACAATGAGCAGTTCTTC. Encoded protein: CASSPSGGSYNEQFF.

By share of the sample, this clone is large. V is TRBV10-2 and J is TRBJ2-1, with D possibly matching TRBD2 (5 bases). Germline V gene data show CDR1 as WSHSY and CDR2 as SAAADI. The CDR3 length is 13 residues. Trimming took 8 bases from V and 10 from J, leaving 18 bases between them. The DNA of the CDR3 is TGCGCCAGCCTCCCGGGGATAAGAGACGAGCAGTTCTTC. Protein: CASLPGIRDEQFF.

The J gene is TRBJ1-3, the V gene TRBV25-1; D remains ambiguous. The V gene lost 1 base and the J gene lost 9 bases, with 4 bases spanning the gap. Germline V CDR1 and CDR2: MGHDK, SYGVNS. The CDR3 is 11 residues long. The CDR3 spells CASSESVTIYF. CDR3 nucleotide sequence: TGTGCCAGCAGTGAATCTGTCACCATATATTTT.

CDR3: CASSWKDYVFGTQYF. The CDR3 DNA follows: TGTGCCAGCAGCTGGAAGGACTATGTTTTTGGTACGCAGTATTTT. The V call is TRBV6-5, the J call TRBJ2-3; possible D gene TRBD2, 6 bases. The CDR3 spans 15 residues. Germline lookup yields CDR1 MNHEY and CDR2 SVGAGI. V was cut by 6 bases and J by 8 bases, with 21 bases left in between.

The V call is TRBV6-1, the J call TRBJ1-5, with a weak D call TRBD1 (6 bases). Germline V gives CDR1 MNHNS, CDR2 SASEGT. The CDR3 sequence is 15 residues long. Trimming cost V 5 bases and J 4 bases, with 15 bases left between them. CDR3 coding DNA: TGTGCCAGCAGTAAAAACGCGGGGACAAATCAGCCCCAGCATTTT. It is translated as CASSKNAGTNQPQHF.

The chain combines TRBV6-5 with TRBJ2-7, with D tentatively TRBD1 or TRBD2 (5 bases each). Trimming cost V 4 bases and J 5 bases, with 12 bases left between them. CDR3 length: 13 residues. The germline gives CDR1 MNHEY, CDR2 SVGAGI. CDR3 region: CASSLSGAHEQYF. In DNA form, the CDR3 reads TGTGCCAGCAGTTTATCCGGGGCCCACGAGCAGTACTTC.

The J gene is TRBJ2-2, the V gene TRBV7-9; weak D call: TRBD2 (6 bases). The CDR3 totals 15 residues. Germline V lookup: CDR1 SEHNR, CDR2 FQNEAQ (reference sequence). Trimming left V 1 base short and J 0 bases short, with 6 bases between. The DNA for the CDR3 is TGTGCCAGCAGCTTAGGGGGGGCGAACACCGGGGAGCTGTTTTTT. Encoded protein: CASSLGGANTGELFF.

In this sample, this clone turned up once. J is TRBJ1-1 and V is TRBV6-6, with D perhaps matching TRBD1 (6 bases). The V gene's germline CDR1 is MNHNY and CDR2 SVGAGI (reference sequence). The CDR3 loop spans 14 amino acids. Trimming took 5 bases from V and 7 from J, leaving 17 bases between them. This chain's CDR3 is CASSGRSEGDEAFF. For the CDR3, the DNA is TGTGCCAGCAGTGGAAGGTCGGAGGGGGATGAAGCTTTCTTT.

This clone was counted a few times. It is unclear where the CDR3 begins or ends on the DNA, so no DNA is shown, and the CDR3 is as TCRdb lists it. This chain links TRBV7-9 with TRBJ1-5; TRBD1, the table's D call, was not compared with the DNA. The CDR3 extends over 14 residues, inclusive of both ends. In germline, CDR1 is SEHNR, CDR2 FQNEAQ (reference sequence). CDR3 sequence reads: CASSPGGSILAQHF.

This clone is a singleton in its sample. The V gene is TRBV19, the J gene TRBJ1-1; no reliable D call. The CDR3 is 12 amino acids. Germline values: CDR1 LNHDA, CDR2 SQIVND (reference sequence). V lost 3 bases to trimming and J lost 8 bases, with 10 bases between them. CDR3 DNA sequence: TGTGCCAGTAGTATCGATTACGGAGAAGCTTTCTTT. Translated, it gives CASSIDYGEAFF.

The CDR3 loop reads CASSPESTDTQYF. DNA of the CDR3: TGTGCCAGCAGCCCGGAGTCCACAGATACGCAGTATTTT. The chain carries TRBV4-2 and TRBJ2-3; D gene ambiguous. Germline V CDR1 and CDR2: LGHNA, YNFKEQ. V gave up 4 bases and J gave up 2 bases, with 7 bases separating them. This CDR3 has 13 amino acids.

V is TRBV30 and J is TRBJ2-3; D tentatively fits TRBD1 or TRBD2 (6 bases each). The CDR3 sequence is 14 residues long. Trimming removed 2 bases from V and 4 bases from J, with 13 bases in between. Germline V gene sequence: CDR1 GTSNPN, CDR2 SVGIG (reference sequence). The CDR3 nucleotides are TGTGCCTGGAGTTCGGGGGCTGGGGCAGATACGCAGTATTTT. Translation gives CAWSSGAGADTQYF.

The rearrangement uses TRBV28 and TRBJ1-1; weak D call: TRBD1 (5 bases). There are 15 residues in the CDR3. Germline V gene sequence: CDR1 MDHEN, CDR2 SYDVKM. The V end was cut by 4 bases, the J end by 0 bases, with 12 bases between. The CDR3 reads CASSSGRQLNTEAFF. The CDR3 bases are TGTGCCAGCAGTTCGGGGCGACAGTTGAACACTGAAGCTTTCTTT.

This chain joins TRBV27 and TRBJ2-1; D is undetermined. Germline assignment: CDR1 MNHEY and CDR2 SMNVEV (reference sequence). V was shortened by 5 bases and J by 0 bases, with 8 bases between the two germline ends. The CDR3 is 14 amino acids. CDR3 coding DNA: TGTGCCAGCAGTCAGGCCAGCTCCTACAATGAGCAGTTCTTC. Translating gives CASSQASSYNEQFF.

V gene TRBV4-1 combines with J gene TRBJ1-1, with D unresolved. Germline V gene data show CDR1 as MGHRA and CDR2 as YSYEKL. Trimming took off 0 bases at V and 7 bases at J, with 12 bases between the two ends. The CDR3 spans 14 residues. The CDR3 loop is CASSQEPQPSEAFF. The CDR3 DNA sequence: TGCGCCAGCAGCCAAGAACCCCAGCCGAGTGAAGCTTTCTTT.